There are a few counts of the clone carrying this TCR beta chain. The antigen is undetermined. V was pared by 6 bases and J by 4 bases, with 12 bases between. CDR3 size: 13 residues. From germline, CDR1 is SNHLY and CDR2 FYNNEI. Exclusion applied to patients with autoimmune disease history or systemic immunosuppression. This sample is drawn from a study of OX40 agonist ivuxolimab in advanced cancers. Study-wide context: Those enrolled were about 82% male, with a mean age of about 66 years and ages from about 20 to 90. A history of anti-PD-1, anti-PD-L1 or anti-CTLA-4 therapy was acceptable, and approximately 41% had some. Study findings and constraints: Partial responders at 0.1-3.0 mg/kg showed near-lowest clonal expansion.

The data were produced by immunoSEQ multiplex PCR, yet TCRdb's version contains in-frame clones alone and is incomplete. The table lists tens of thousands of clones, 80% to 90% of them singletons. The rearrangement joins TRBV2 to TRBJ1-2; the D is unclear. This TCR was sampled from an adult with an advanced solid tumor such as melanoma, head and neck, liver or kidney cancer. Sequences were derived from CD4+ or CD8+ T cells sorted from blood, sampled in a trial of the OX40 agonist ivuxolimab. For the CDR3, the DNA is TGTGCCAGCAGGGGTCGGTCGCCCTATGGCTACACCTTC. It yields the protein CASRGRSPYGYTF.